This T cell receptor beta chain was sequenced for a study of T cells expressing NK-cell markers. Overall study context: The study sequenced eight donors, seven HCMV-seropositive and one seronegative.

Notes on the study in general: Of CD8+ T cells, roughly 1.0-7.0% belonged to dominant NKG2C+ clonotypes in roughly six donors. In several donors, dominant clonotypes made up about 25-60.1% of CD3+CD56-NKG2C+ cells.

As regards this clonotype: Its antigen is unknown.

5'RACE template switching built TCR beta cDNA with unique molecular identifiers. Each CDR3 protein gets one entry in TCRdb, which reprocessed the 5' RACE reads and gives no DNA. In total, the table holds 150,000 or so distinct CDR3 sequences. This CDR3 has 14 amino acids. The specimen was blood T cells: a sorted CD56 or NKG2C T cell subset, CD4+ or CD8+ T cells, or bulk PBMC T cells (not recorded which). The rearrangement joins TRBV12-3 or TRBV12-4 to TRBJ2-5; the D gene TCRdb calls, TRBD1, cannot be checked with no DNA. The TCR sequence derives from a woman between 50 and 59 years old in good health. CDR3 protein: CATGGGGTQETQYF.